This passage covers 20 T cell receptor beta chains from one sample sequenced in a study of human T cells and chemical hapten exposure. Time point indicated: patch test 1, 2 weeks after DPC sensitization. The sample's treatment: therapeutic diphenylcyclopropenone sensitization with weekly scalp DPC. Via MiXCR, TCRdb re-called the RACE reads, giving one row per CDR3 protein. This table holds around 340,000 distinct CDR3 sequences, 6% to 8.5% found once. The input for sequencing was whole blood, taken in connection with sensitization to the hapten diphenylcyclopropenone (DPC). These receptors were collected from a woman younger than 30 with alopecia areata. Some clones in this sample may be carry-over from other donors' samples.

This clonotype was picked up a small number of times. The chain is built from TRBV25-1 and TRBJ1-2, with D hard to call. Germline CDR1 and CDR2: MGHDK and SYGVNS. CDR3 size: 14 residues. V shed 2 bases and J shed 7 bases, with 14 bases lying between them. Here the CDR3 DNA reads TGTGCCAGCAGTGAACTGGGAGGGTTGGGTGGCTACACCTTC. It encodes CASSELGGLGGYTF.

Points on this clonotype: The missing conserved phenylalanine or tryptophan at the end of this CDR3 makes a read error likely. This rearrangement joins TRBV11-2 to TRBJ2-1, with TRBD2 matching 12 bases. V shed 3 bases, J shed 6 bases, and the junction held 3 bases outside the gene matches. Germline V gives CDR1 SGHAT, CDR2 FQNNGV. The CDR3 runs 15 residues. The CDR3 is CASSFGLAGSNEQFL. The CDR3 DNA is TGTGCCAGCAGCTTCGGACTAGCGGGGAGCAATGAGCAGTTCTTG.

V usage is TRBV7-3 and J usage is TRBJ2-7; D is unresolved. CDR1 SGHTA and CDR2 FQGTGA come from the germline V gene. The V and J ends lost 5 bases and 2 bases respectively, with 16 bases between them. CDR3 length: 15 residues. CDR3 loop: CASSPPASSTYEQYF. The CDR3 nucleotides are TGTGCCAGCAGCCCCCCTGCATCCAGCACCTACGAGCAGTACTTC.

The chain is built from TRBV13 and TRBJ1-3, with D hard to call. Per the germline V gene, CDR1 is PRHDT and CDR2 is FYEKMQ (reference sequence). V was pared by 0 bases and J by 6 bases, with 12 bases between. CDR3 size: 15 residues. The CDR3: CASSLGLQVVNTIYF. CDR3 nucleotides: TGTGCCAGCAGCTTAGGTCTGCAGGTCGTAAACACCATATATTTT.

The chain uses TRBV11-3 and TRBJ2-1; D is unclear. Germline CDR1 SGHNT, CDR2 YENEEA. CDR3 length: 13 amino acids. V was clipped by 5 bases and J by 7 bases, with 12 bases between them. CDR3 residues: CASSLSWSNEQFF. Written as DNA, the CDR3 is TGTGCCAGCAGCCTCTCCTGGTCTAATGAGCAGTTCTTC. The variable domain in full, completed from reference TRBV11-3 and TRBJ2-1, reads EAGVVQSPRYKIIEKKQPVAFWCNPISGHNTLYWYLQNLGQGPELLIRYENEEAVDDSQLPKDRFSAERLKGVDSTLKIQPAELGDSAVYLCASSLSWSNEQFFGPGTRLTVL.

This clonotype has a count of ten or more. J is TRBJ1-2 and V is TRBV12-3 or TRBV12-4; D unclear. V lost 3 bases and J 3 bases, leaving 8 bases between the germline ends. This CDR3 region has 13 residues. Written as DNA, the CDR3 is TGTGCCAGCAGTTTCCAGGCAGACTATGGCTACACCTTC. Its translation is CASSFQADYGYTF.

J is TRBJ2-1 and V is TRBV28; TRBD2 might be the D (6 bases). The CDR3 covers 15 residues. With 4 bases removed from V and 6 bases from J, the gap between germline ends came to 16 bases. Germline values: CDR1 MDHEN, CDR2 SYDVKM. CDR3: CASSYPGTPANEQFF. For the CDR3, the DNA is TGTGCCAGCAGTTATCCCGGGACTCCTGCCAATGAGCAGTTCTTC. The whole variable domain, filled in from reference TRBV28 and TRBJ2-1, reads DVKVTQSSRYLVKRTGEKVFLECVQDMDHENMFWYRQDPGLGLRLIYFSYDVKMKEKGDIPEGYSVSREKKERFSLILESASTNQTSMYLCASSYPGTPANEQFFGPGTRLTVL.

This clonotype was counted many times. The V and J genes are TRBV3-1 and TRBJ2-1; possibly TRBD2 for D (7 bases). This CDR3 has 17 residues. Germline assignment: CDR1 LGHDT and CDR2 YNNKEL (reference sequence). Trimming removed 3 bases from V and 7 bases from J, with 22 bases in between. The CDR3 here is CASSHGGETSIINEQFF. In DNA form, the CDR3 reads TGTGCCAGCAGCCATGGGGGCGAGACTAGCATAATAAATGAGCAGTTCTTC.

In this sample, this clonotype turned up a few times. The V gene is TRBV7-9, the J gene TRBJ2-3; D is uncertain. Germline loops: CDR1 SEHNR, CDR2 FQNEAQ (reference sequence). The CDR3 is 14 residues long. V lost 3 bases, J lost 0 bases, and 7 bases lay in between. The CDR3 sequence: CASSFQQSTDTQYF. The CDR3 DNA reads TGTGCCAGCAGCTTCCAGCAGAGCACAGATACGCAGTATTTT.

The chain couples TRBV20-1 to TRBJ2-2, with no clear D. V lost 3 bases and J lost 7, with 12 bases in between. This CDR3 region has 13 residues. Germline CDR1 is DFQATT and CDR2 is SNEGSKA (reference sequence). The CDR3 loop is CSARAGVDGELFF. CDR3 DNA: TGCAGTGCTAGGGCCGGCGTTGACGGGGAGCTGTTTTTT.

This clonotype was picked up a small number of times. The V gene is TRBV10-3, the J gene TRBJ1-2; tentatively, D is TRBD1 (5 bases). The CDR3 extends over 15 amino acids. CDR1 ENHRY and CDR2 SYGVKD come from the germline V gene. Trimming took off 10 bases at V and 0 bases at J, with 18 bases between the two ends. The CDR3 loop is CATKDGVTANYGYTF. As DNA, the CDR3 is TGTGCCACCAAAGACGGGGTGACAGCTAACTATGGCTACACCTTC.

The J gene is TRBJ1-4, the V gene TRBV6-5, with 9 bases that match TRBD1. This CDR3 region has 16 residues. The ends lost 4 bases at V and 7 bases at J; junction bases unmatched: 10. Per germline, CDR1 MNHEY and CDR2 SVGAGI. CDR3 sequence reads: CASSSRTGTGFEKLFF. The CDR3 DNA follows: TGTGCCAGCAGTTCGAGAACCGGGACAGGGTTTGAAAAACTGTTTTTT.

V gene TRBV5-1 combines with J gene TRBJ2-3; TRBD2 agrees at 9 bases. The length of the CDR3 is 15 residues. Germline V gene sequence: CDR1 SGHRS, CDR2 YFSETQ. V was clipped by 2 bases and J by 2 bases; unmatched bases: 3. CDR3 sequence (DNA): TGCGCCAGCAGCTTTAGCGGGGGCTACACAGATACGCAGTATTTT. It translates to CASSFSGGYTDTQYF.

This clonotype was observed a handful of times. The junction shows a germline mismatch at one end, possibly a read error. The V call is TRBV20-1, the J call TRBJ2-3; D remains ambiguous. Germline V CDR1 and CDR2: DFQATT, SNEGSKA (reference sequence). CDR3 length: 13 residues. This chain's CDR3 is CSPRAQGTDTQYF. The CDR3, as DNA: TGCAGTCCTAGGGCCCAAGGGACAGATACGCAGTATTTT.

This clonotype showed up many times. The chain recombines TRBV20-1 with TRBJ2-3, with D possibly matching TRBD2 (5 bases). Germline-derived CDR1 and CDR2 are DFQATT and SNEGSKA (reference sequence). This CDR3 comprises 13 residues. The CDR3 spells CRVARYLTDTQYF. CDR3 nucleotides: TGCAGGGTAGCGCGGTACCTCACAGATACGCAGTATTTT.

This clonotype was observed a handful of times. J is TRBJ2-3 and V is TRBV5-1; 8 positions agree with TRBD2. The germline CDR1 and CDR2 sequences are SGHRS and YFSETQ. The CDR3 covers 16 residues. The V segment lost 4 bases and the J segment 3 bases; nucleotides outside the gene matches: 10. The CDR3 DNA is TGCGCCAGCAGCCATTCGACTAGCGACACAACAGATACGCAGTATTTT. This codes for CASSHSTSDTTDTQYF.

This clonotype has only a few counts. The genes are TRBV7-9 and TRBJ1-4; D gene ambiguous. Germline CDR1 and CDR2: SEHNR and FQNEAQ (reference sequence). V was shortened by 5 bases and J by 4 bases, with 14 bases between the two germline ends. The CDR3 has 15 amino acids. CDR3 sequence (DNA): TGTGCCAGCAGCCCTTTGCGGCGGGATAATGAAAAACTGTTTTTT. Translation: CASSPLRRDNEKLFF.

This clonotype was found a few times. J is TRBJ1-5 and V is TRBV6-2 or TRBV6-3; no clear D gene. The germline CDR1 and CDR2 sequences are MNHEY and SVGEGT. This CDR3 has 19 amino acids. Trimming took 0 bases from V and 0 from J, leaving 18 bases between them. Here the CDR3 DNA reads TGTGCCAGCAGTTACTCGATATGGACGGGATCGCATAGCAATCAGCCCCAGCATTTT. This gives the protein CASSYSIWTGSHSNQPQHF.

At least ten counts were recorded for this clonotype. The chain is built from TRBV7-3 and TRBJ2-1, with TRBD2 as a possible D gene (6 bases). The CDR3 length is 19 residues. Trimming removed 5 bases from V and 2 bases from J, with 25 bases in between. Germline V lookup: CDR1 SGHTA, CDR2 FQGTGA. CDR3 DNA sequence: TGTGCCAGCAGCCCTAAAGCCGTGGAGTACGGGAGTACCTACAATGAGCAGTTCTTC. Protein product: CASSPKAVEYGSTYNEQFF.

Ten or more counts support this clonotype. The CDR3 spells CASSPGRVNEQFF. CDR3 in DNA: TGCGCCAGCAGCCCAGGCAGGGTAAATGAGCAGTTCTTC. The rearrangement links TRBV4-3 to TRBJ2-1, with a possible D match to TRBD1 (5 bases). This CDR3 region has 13 residues. Germline V lookup: CDR1 LGHNA, CDR2 YSLEER. V was clipped by 4 bases and J by 7 bases, with 11 bases between them.